This T cell receptor beta chain was obtained from a study of shared clonotypes between healthy human individuals. Study context: A few men and two women, aged 18 to 49, were donors.

Germline-derived CDR1 and CDR2 are MNHNS and SASEGT. The CDR3 spans 11 residues. V gave up 2 bases and J gave up 8 bases, with 6 bases separating them. This table comes from immunoSEQ multiplex PCR, and its TCRdb copy is limited to in-frame clones, with some not included. The data contain a few hundred thousand clones, more than 95% of them singletons. The sample comprised naive CD4+ T cells sorted from blood. This sample's subset: CD45RA+ positively selected. The rearrangement links TRBV6-1 to TRBJ1-2; D gene unclear. The sequence was collected from a woman in her 30s in good health. This CDR3 is CASSETGGYTF. The CDR3 DNA follows: TGTGCCAGCAGTGAAACCGGGGGCTACACCTTC.